Listed here are 23 T cell receptor beta chains from one sample, sequenced in a study of blood T cell repertoires in COVID-19. Method: immunoSEQ multiplex PCR; TCRdb's copy keeps in-frame clones and lacks some. The sample has tens of thousands of clones, roughly 85% seen once. The specimen sequenced was peripheral blood. These receptors were taken from a human donor in a cohort sampled during active COVID-19.

The V gene is TRBV6-4, the J gene TRBJ2-3, with 12 bases that match TRBD2. CDR3 length equals 14 residues. CDR1 and CDR2 (germline): MRHNA, SNTAGT. With V trimmed by 10 bases and J by 6 bases, 8 bases remained unmatched. The CDR3 here is CATSLAGGGDTQYF. The CDR3 DNA sequence: TGTGCCACCTCACTAGCGGGAGGTGGGGATACGCAGTATTTT.

The V and J genes are TRBV4-1 and TRBJ2-7; D is perhaps TRBD1 (5 bases). Trimming took 0 bases from V and 6 from J, leaving 15 bases between them. Germline CDR1 reads MGHRA; CDR2 reads YSYEKL. CDR3 length equals 15 residues. The CDR3: CASSQEPRAWLEQYF. The CDR3 nucleotides are TGCGCCAGCAGCCAAGAGCCCAGGGCCTGGCTCGAGCAGTACTTC.

This clone was seen a handful of times. The chain has TRBV28 and TRBJ2-5, with 9 bases identical to TRBD1. This CDR3 is 19 amino acids long. CDR1 is MDHEN, CDR2 SYDVKM, per germline. The V segment lost 1 base and the J segment 3 bases; nucleotides outside the gene matches: 15. The CDR3: CASSLFETGGAQLKETQYF. CDR3 DNA sequence: TGTGCCAGCAGTTTATTTGAGACAGGGGGGGCCCAATTAAAAGAGACCCAGTACTTC.

CDR3 region: CAWAEQGPVNQPQHF. The DNA of the CDR3 is TGTGCCTGGGCCGAACAGGGGCCGGTAAACCAGCCCCAGCATTTT. The chain employs TRBV30 and TRBJ1-5; 7 bases align to TRBD1. The germline gives CDR1 GTSNPN, CDR2 SVGIG (reference sequence). The CDR3 totals 15 residues. V lost 5 bases and J lost 7; bases outside the gene matches: 14.

J is TRBJ2-3 and V is TRBV28, with D maybe TRBD1 (6 bases). Germline CDR1 reads MDHEN; CDR2 reads SYDVKM. The CDR3 has 16 residues. V lost 6 bases and J 0 bases, leaving 16 bases between the germline ends. CDR3 protein: CASSRRGGFSTDTQYF. CDR3 bases: TGTGCCAGCAGCCGCAGGGGCGGGTTTAGCACAGATACGCAGTATTTT.

This chain links TRBV7-2 with TRBJ2-5; 8 positions match TRBD2. CDR3 length: 13 amino acids. The V gene end was trimmed by 1 base and the J gene end by 7 bases; junction bases not matched to a gene: 2. Germline CDR1 is SGHTA and CDR2 is FQGNSA. The CDR3 protein is CASSLGREGTQYF. In nucleotides, the CDR3 is TGTGCCAGCAGCTTAGGTCGGGAGGGGACCCAGTACTTC.

The chain recombines TRBV24-1 with TRBJ2-7; 9 bases match TRBD2. The CDR3 runs to 16 residues. J lost 0 bases, V lost 2 bases, and 4 bases had no gene match. CDR1 KGHDR and CDR2 SFDVKD come from the germline V gene. CDR3 region: CATSDSGTSLSYEQYF. CDR3 nucleotide sequence: TGTGCCACCAGTGATTCTGGGACTAGCCTCTCCTACGAGCAGTACTTC.

This sequence joins TRBV4-2 and TRBJ2-7; the match to TRBD2 covers 8 bases. J lost 3 bases, V lost 0 bases, and 19 bases had no gene match. The CDR3 loop spans 20 amino acids. Germline loops: CDR1 LGHNA, CDR2 YNFKEQ. CDR3 amino acids: CASSQDLFQTRTSRVYEQYF. CDR3 bases: TGTGCCAGCAGCCAAGATCTCTTTCAAACGAGGACTAGCCGAGTCTACGAGCAGTACTTC.

This clone was counted a few times. V usage is TRBV5-8 and J usage is TRBJ1-5, with TRBD1 as a possible D gene (6 bases). CDR3 length: 16 residues. The V gene lost 0 bases and the J gene lost 2 bases, with 12 bases spanning the gap. CDR1 and CDR2 (germline): SGHTS, YDEGEE. For the CDR3, the DNA is TGTGCCAGCAGCTTGGGCGTAGGGGGTGGCAATCAGCCCCAGCATTTT. Translated, it gives CASSLGVGGGNQPQHF.

This clone was counted only a few times. The rearrangement joins TRBV7-8 to TRBJ2-5; D unclear. The CDR3 sequence is 12 residues long. The germline CDR1 and CDR2 sequences are SGHVS and FQNEAQ. V lost 5 bases and J lost 0, with 4 bases in between. CDR3 protein: CASSLNQETQYF. CDR3 coding DNA: TGTGCCAGCAGCCTAAACCAAGAGACCCAGTACTTC.

The table lists this clone with a count of one. The V and J genes are TRBV19 and TRBJ2-7, with 8 nucleotides matching TRBD2. CDR3 length: 15 residues. CDR1 is LNHDA, CDR2 SQIVND, per germline (reference sequence). Trimming cost V 6 bases and J 7 bases; bases outside gene matches: 14. This chain's CDR3 is CASSRTGGLKGEQYF. The CDR3 bases are TGTGCCAGTAGCCGAACGGGAGGGCTCAAGGGGGAGCAGTACTTC.

V usage is TRBV29-1 and J usage is TRBJ2-1; D call uncertain. CDR1 is SQVTM, CDR2 ANQGSEA, per germline. V gave up 5 bases and J gave up 2 bases, with 4 bases separating them. This CDR3 comprises 11 residues. The CDR3, as DNA: TGCAGCGTTCTCCCCTACAATGAGCAGTTCTTC. Amino acids: CSVLPYNEQFF.

V usage is TRBV3-1 (or the pseudogene TRBV3-2) and J usage is TRBJ2-7, with D perhaps matching TRBD1 (5 bases). CDR3 size: 14 residues. CDR1 is LGHDT and CDR2 is YNNKEL in the germline V gene (reference sequence). The ends were cut back, 4 bases at V and 1 base at J, with 11 bases in the middle. The CDR3, as DNA: TGTGCCAGCAGCCCGCAGGGTATTTCCTACGAGCAGTACTTC. This translates into CASSPQGISYEQYF.

The chain employs TRBV19 and TRBJ1-1, with D possibly TRBD1 on 5 matching bases. Germline V gene data show CDR1 as LNHDA and CDR2 as SQIVND (reference sequence). Trimming stripped 0 bases from V and 4 bases from J, with 12 bases between. The CDR3 totals 15 residues. The CDR3 nucleotides are TGTGCCAGTAGTATAGATCCAGGGATGGGCACTGAAGCTTTCTTT. It specifies CASSIDPGMGTEAFF.

This clone was seen a single time. The chain links TRBV5-1 to TRBJ2-7, with 7 positions matching TRBD1. The CDR3 extends over 14 amino acids. The germline V gene has CDR1 SGHRS and CDR2 YFSETQ. J gave up 1 base and V 5 bases, and 6 bases lay outside the gene matches. CDR3 sequence (DNA): TGCGCCAGCAGACCTCGGACAGGTTCCTACGAGCAGTACTTC. Protein product: CASRPRTGSYEQYF.

The CDR3 DNA sequence: TGTGCCAGCAGTTACGACAGGGGGCAGGGGAACACTGAAGCTTTCTTT. Amino acid sequence: CASSYDRGQGNTEAFF. This chain links TRBV6-2 or TRBV6-3 with TRBJ1-1; TRBD1 matches 10 bases. Germline V CDR1 and CDR2: MNHEY, SVGEGT. The V and J ends lost 2 bases and 1 base, in that order; junction bases with no gene match: 4. This CDR3 is 16 amino acids long.

V and J are TRBV28 and TRBJ2-7; D is possibly TRBD1 (5 bases). This CDR3 has 14 residues. Trimming pared 6 bases from V and 4 bases from J, leaving 16 bases between. Germline V gene data show CDR1 as MDHEN and CDR2 as SYDVKM. The CDR3 DNA is TGTGCCAGCAGAGGCTTCCAGGGTACGTACGAGCAGTACTTC. Translating it yields CASRGFQGTYEQYF.

The genes are TRBV19 and TRBJ2-2; 9 positions match TRBD2. V gave up 5 bases and J gave up 6 bases; unmatched junction bases: 7. The germline V gene encodes CDR1 LNHDA and CDR2 SQIVND (reference sequence). There are 15 residues in the CDR3. In nucleotides, the CDR3 is TGTGCCAGTAGTCCTTATAGCGGGAGTGCCGGGGAGCTGTTTTTT. It yields the protein CASSPYSGSAGELFF.

This clone was counted once. The chain links TRBV4-2 to TRBJ2-7, with 11 positions matching TRBD2. Germline V gives CDR1 LGHNA, CDR2 YNFKEQ. Trimming cost V 2 bases and J 0 bases; bases outside gene matches: 0. The CDR3 is made up of 15 amino acids. CDR3 sequence: CASSQTSGSSYEQYF. The DNA of the CDR3 is TGTGCCAGCAGCCAAACTAGCGGGAGCTCCTACGAGCAGTACTTC.

V gene TRBV11-2 combines with J gene TRBJ1-5; TRBD1 matches 7 bases. The V gene end was trimmed by 5 bases and the J gene end by 1 base; junction bases not matched to a gene: 5. The CDR3 sequence is 15 residues long. Germline CDR1 SGHAT, CDR2 FQNNGV. This chain's CDR3 is CASSPGQSSNQPQHF. The CDR3 coding sequence is TGTGCCAGCAGCCCGGGACAGTCGAGCAATCAGCCCCAGCATTTT.

CDR3 bases: TGTGCAAGTCGCCCCCCCCAACAGCGGGAGAGGGCAGATACGCAGTATTTT. It encodes CASRPPQQRERADTQYF. V and J are TRBV12-2 and TRBJ2-3; the table's D call of TRBD2 was not tested on the DNA. TRBV12-2 is given as a pseudogene. There are 17 residues in the CDR3.

This clone showed up just once. This chain links TRBV6-5 with TRBJ2-7, with 8 bases fitting TRBD1. The germline V gene encodes CDR1 MNHEY and CDR2 SVGAGI. The trim removed 5 bases at V and 6 bases at J, leaving 6 bases unmatched. This CDR3 region has 13 residues. In DNA form, the CDR3 reads TGTGCCAGCAGTCGCAGGGGGCAGGTCGAGCAGTACTTC. Protein product: CASSRRGQVEQYF.

The V and J genes are TRBV4-3 and TRBJ1-5; 9 bases fit TRBD1. Germline V lookup: CDR1 LGHNA, CDR2 YSLEER. V was clipped by 0 bases and J by 2 bases; unmatched bases: 8. The CDR3 is 18 residues long. The CDR3 loop reads CASSQDLDRGFRNQPQHF. CDR3 nucleotide sequence: TGCGCCAGCAGCCAAGATTTGGACAGGGGTTTTCGCAATCAGCCCCAGCATTTT.